This record concerns one T cell receptor (beta chain) sequence. TCRdb reprocessed the 5' RACE reads and reports one entry per CDR3 protein, with no DNA. The sample has about 370,000 distinct CDR3 sequences. Looked up from germline, CDR1 is DFQATT and CDR2 is SNEGSKA (reference sequence). CDR3 size: 17 residues. These data belong to a study of T cells expressing NK-cell markers. On the study more broadly: TCR beta repertoires came from sorted CD3+CD56+NKG2C+, CD3+CD56+NKG2C- and CD3+CD56-NKG2C+ T cells.

Sequencing used blood T cells: a sorted CD56 or NKG2C T cell subset, CD4+ or CD8+ T cells, or bulk PBMC T cells (not recorded which). The chain uses TRBV20-1 and TRBJ2-5; TCRdb names TRBD1, which stays unverified in the absence of DNA. The receptor comes from a woman aged 45-65 years in good health. The chain's CDR3 is CSARETGRDTLWETQYF.